These 32 T cell receptor beta chains came from one sample sequenced in a study of cytomegalovirus exposure and HLA in healthy donors. The PCR contained 60 Vbeta and 13 Jbeta primers. TCRdb's table, derived via immunoSEQ multiplex PCR, lists solely in-frame clones and lacks some. The sample consists of under 150,000 clones, approximately 84% of them appearing once. Source material: PBMCs. The source is a young man in good health and CMV-seropositive.

The chain links TRBV20-1 to TRBJ1-1; D gene uncertain. The V end was cut by 0 bases, the J end by 7 bases, with 6 bases between. The germline V gene has CDR1 DFQATT and CDR2 SNEGSKA (reference sequence). The CDR3 loop spans 11 amino acids. CDR3 region: CSARDVGEAFF. The CDR3 nucleotides are TGCAGTGCTAGAGATGTCGGTGAAGCTTTCTTT.

The chain uses TRBV2 and TRBJ2-7, with 9 bases aligning to TRBD2. The CDR3 covers 14 residues. Germline loops: CDR1 SNHLY, CDR2 FYNNEI. The J segment lost 1 base and the V segment lost 8 bases, leaving 6 bases of the junction unmatched. The CDR3 region is CASHLLAGSYEQYF. The CDR3 DNA reads TGTGCCAGCCACCTACTAGCGGGTTCCTACGAGCAGTACTTC.

CDR3 in amino acids: CASSNRPYEQYF. Here the CDR3 DNA reads TGTGCCAGCAGTAACAGACCCTACGAGCAGTACTTC. The V gene is TRBV28, the J gene TRBJ2-7, with unresolved D. Trimming took 5 bases from V and 2 from J, leaving 7 bases between them. The length of the CDR3 is 12 residues. Germline-derived CDR1 and CDR2 are MDHEN and SYDVKM. The full variable domain, rest sourced from reference TRBV28 and TRBJ2-7, is DVKVTQSSRYLVKRTGEKVFLECVQDMDHENMFWYRQDPGLGLRLIYFSYDVKMKEKGDIPEGYSVSREKKERFSLILESASTNQTSMYLCASSNRPYEQYFGPGTRLTVT.

The gene calls are TRBV27 and TRBJ1-1; D gene ambiguous. The germline CDR1 and CDR2 sequences are MNHEY and SMNVEV (reference sequence). Trimming took off 2 bases at V and 4 bases at J, with 8 bases between the two ends. The CDR3 loop spans 13 amino acids. The CDR3 DNA is TGTGCCAGCAGTTTAGGGCAGGCCACTGAAGCTTTCTTT. This translates into CASSLGQATEAFF.

This sequence joins TRBV5-5 and TRBJ2-7, with 11 bases fitting TRBD2. V gave up 5 bases and J gave up 10 bases; unmatched junction bases: 17. The CDR3 length is 16 residues. CDR1 is SGHKS and CDR2 is YYEKEE in the germline V gene (reference sequence). The CDR3 nucleotides read TGTGCCAGCAGTTTACTAGCGGGAGTGCAACTTACGAAACAGTACTTC. Residues: CASSLLAGVQLTKQYF.

The sample holds a few counts of this clone. The chain links TRBV18 to TRBJ2-1; D is perhaps TRBD2 (5 bases). The CDR3 extends over 14 amino acids. Germline assignment: CDR1 KGHSH and CDR2 LQKENI. V lost 4 bases and J lost 5, with 12 bases in between. The DNA for the CDR3 is TGTGCCAGCTCACTAACGGACGGGGACAATGAGCAGTTCTTC. Translation gives CASSLTDGDNEQFF.

The chain carries TRBV6-5 and TRBJ2-7; possible D gene TRBD1, 5 bases. Trimming left V 6 bases short and J 4 bases short, with 10 bases between. Germline V gives CDR1 MNHEY, CDR2 SVGAGI. The length of the CDR3 is 12 residues. The CDR3 coding sequence is TGTGCCAGCAGGGGGCGCGGATACGAGCAGTACTTC. The encoded protein is CASRGRGYEQYF.

This chain joins TRBV28 and TRBJ2-7; possible D gene TRBD1, 5 bases. In germline, CDR1 is MDHEN, CDR2 SYDVKM. Trimming took 0 bases from V and 5 from J, leaving 11 bases between them. This CDR3 spans 14 amino acids. DNA of the CDR3: TGTGCCAGCAGTTTATGGTCGAAGGGGAACGAGCAGTACTTC. Translation gives CASSLWSKGNEQYF. The whole variable domain, remainder taken from reference TRBV28 and TRBJ2-7, is DVKVTQSSRYLVKRTGEKVFLECVQDMDHENMFWYRQDPGLGLRLIYFSYDVKMKEKGDIPEGYSVSREKKERFSLILESASTNQTSMYLCASSLWSKGNEQYFGPGTRLTVT.

This clone showed up just a few times. The V gene is TRBV30, the J gene TRBJ2-7; D may be TRBD1 (6 bases). The CDR3 has 14 amino acids. From germline, CDR1 is GTSNPN and CDR2 SVGIG (reference sequence). V gave up 4 bases and J gave up 2 bases, with 15 bases separating them. The CDR3 bases are TGTGCCTGGATAGGAGAGGGACACACCTACGAGCAGTACTTC. Translating it yields CAWIGEGHTYEQYF. The whole variable domain, filled in from reference TRBV30 and TRBJ2-7, reads SQTIHQWPATLVQPVGSPLSLECTVEGTSNPNLYWYRQAAGRGLQLLFYSVGIGQISSEVPQNLSASRPQDRQFILSSKKLLLSDSGFYLCAWIGEGHTYEQYFGPGTRLTVT.

The rearrangement joins TRBV15 to TRBJ2-7; TRBD2 aligns across 8 bases. V gave up 4 bases and J gave up 4 bases; unmatched junction bases: 3. This CDR3 spans 13 amino acids. Germline loops: CDR1 LNHNV, CDR2 YYDKDF (reference sequence). CDR3 in DNA: TGTGCCACCAGCAAAGGCGGGAGGTACGAGCAGTACTTC. It specifies CATSKGGRYEQYF.

The V and J genes are TRBV28 and TRBJ2-1, with 8 bases aligning to TRBD2. The CDR3 extends over 17 amino acids. The junction had 18 bases not matched to a gene; V was cut back by 5 bases and J by 9 bases. Germline V lookup: CDR1 MDHEN, CDR2 SYDVKM. As DNA, the CDR3 is TGTGCCAGCAGTCCCTTTAGCGGGAAAGGGTATACGGGTGAGCAGTTCTTC. Translation gives CASSPFSGKGYTGEQFF.

This rearrangement joins TRBV27 to TRBJ2-1; TRBD2 agrees at 11 bases. Germline trimming cut 2 bases from V and 4 bases from J; bases unmatched to any gene: 1. Germline V lookup: CDR1 MNHEY, CDR2 SMNVEV (reference sequence). The CDR3 is made up of 15 amino acids. In DNA form, the CDR3 reads TGTGCCAGCAGTTTAACTAGCGGGAGATACAATGAGCAGTTCTTC. Amino acids: CASSLTSGRYNEQFF.

This clone was recorded a few times. V is TRBV7-2 and J is TRBJ2-3; D is perhaps TRBD2 (6 bases). With 4 bases removed from V and 3 bases from J, the gap between germline ends came to 14 bases. Germline V lookup: CDR1 SGHTA, CDR2 FQGNSA. The CDR3 spans 15 residues. CDR3 sequence (DNA): TGTGCCAGCAGCTCCGGGGGAAAGCAGACAGATACGCAGTATTTT. Its translation: CASSSGGKQTDTQYF.

CDR3 residues: CASSLLAPSSQQYF. The CDR3 DNA sequence: TGTGCCAGCAGCTTACTAGCCCCCTCTTCCCAGCAGTACTTC. This chain connects TRBV11-2 to TRBJ2-7, with a tentative D call TRBD2 (5 bases). The V gene lost 2 bases and the J gene lost 8 bases, with 16 bases spanning the gap. CDR3 length: 14 amino acids. The germline V gene encodes CDR1 SGHAT and CDR2 FQNNGV.

This clone was observed a few times. This chain links TRBV7-9 with TRBJ2-5; 12 nucleotides agree with TRBD2. With 3 bases clipped from V and 5 bases from J, the junction kept 7 bases outside the gene matches. This CDR3 is 16 amino acids long. Germline V gene data show CDR1 as SEHNR and CDR2 as FQNEAQ (reference sequence). In DNA, the CDR3 is TGTGCCAGCAGCTTCCTCCTAGCGGGGGGGCTGGAGACCCAGTACTTC. Translating gives CASSFLLAGGLETQYF.

The rearrangement joins TRBV7-8 to TRBJ1-4; 7 bases match TRBD1. V dropped 5 bases and J dropped 3; count of bases not matched to a gene: 6. The V gene's germline CDR1 is SGHVS and CDR2 FQNEAQ. The CDR3 contains 15 residues. The CDR3 loop reads CASSRQGFSNEKLFF. Written as DNA, the CDR3 is TGTGCCAGCAGCCGACAGGGATTCTCTAATGAAAAACTGTTTTTT.

The gene calls are TRBV19 and TRBJ2-3; 7 bases map to TRBD1. The V segment lost 3 bases and the J segment 0 bases; nucleotides outside the gene matches: 15. The CDR3 covers 19 residues. Germline V gene lookup returns CDR1 LNHDA and CDR2 SQIVND (reference sequence). CDR3 in amino acids: CASSMEVADRALSTDTQYF. Here the CDR3 DNA reads TGTGCCAGTAGTATGGAGGTTGCAGACAGGGCCCTTAGCACAGATACGCAGTATTTT.

This clone was recorded a few times. This chain uses TRBV30 with TRBJ1-2; TRBD1 matches 8 bases. Looked up from germline, CDR1 is GTSNPN and CDR2 is SVGIG (reference sequence). The CDR3 runs to 13 residues. V trimming: 3 bases; J trimming: 4 bases; junction bases outside the gene matches: 4. CDR3: CAWSRDRPYGYTF. DNA of the CDR3: TGTGCCTGGAGCCGGGACAGGCCCTATGGCTACACCTTC.

The chain uses TRBV19 and TRBJ2-6; D is unclear. V dropped 5 bases and J dropped 0 bases, with 5 bases sitting between them. The CDR3 spans 14 residues. Germline V gene lookup returns CDR1 LNHDA and CDR2 SQIVND (reference sequence). CDR3 sequence: CASSHSSGANVLTF. The CDR3 nucleotides are TGTGCCAGTAGTCATTCCTCTGGGGCCAACGTCCTGACTTTC.

The chain carries TRBV28 and TRBJ1-3; D possibly corresponds to TRBD1 (5 bases). Germline V gene data show CDR1 as MDHEN and CDR2 as SYDVKM. CDR3 length equals 14 residues. Trimming pared 2 bases from V and 3 bases from J, leaving 8 bases between. The CDR3 nucleotides are TGTGCCAGCAGTTTACAGGGTGGTGGAAACACCATATATTTT. Its translation is CASSLQGGGNTIYF.

The chain links TRBV29-1 to TRBJ2-3, with 10 bases aligning to TRBD2. The CDR3 totals 16 residues. Trimming removed 7 bases from V and 6 bases from J; junction bases left unmatched: 16. In germline, CDR1 is SQVTM, CDR2 ANQGSEA. CDR3 in DNA: TGCAGCGCCGCCTCAATTGGGACTAGCGTGCCTGATACGCAGTATTTT. It is translated as CSAASIGTSVPDTQYF.

This rearrangement joins TRBV19 to TRBJ2-1; TRBD1 matches at 10 bases. V gave up 0 bases and J gave up 9 bases; unmatched junction bases: 5. Per the germline V gene, CDR1 is LNHDA and CDR2 is SQIVND (reference sequence). The CDR3 sequence is 15 residues long. The CDR3 region is CASSIEGTGVGEQFF. CDR3 in DNA: TGTGCCAGTAGTATAGAGGGGACAGGGGTGGGTGAGCAGTTCTTC.

The chain is built from TRBV28 and TRBJ2-1; 8 bases are shared with TRBD1. The V segment lost 4 bases and the J segment 7 bases; nucleotides outside the gene matches: 6. This CDR3 has 14 amino acids. CDR1 and CDR2 (germline): MDHEN, SYDVKM. The CDR3 region is CASSSDRVSNEQFF. As DNA, the CDR3 is TGTGCCAGCAGTTCGGACAGGGTTTCGAATGAGCAGTTCTTC.

J is TRBJ1-2 and V is TRBV6-1, with a tentative D call TRBD1 (5 bases). The germline V gene has CDR1 MNHNS and CDR2 SASEGT. The CDR3 runs 13 residues. V lost 7 bases and J lost 8, with 17 bases in between. CDR3 loop: CASTDWGVSGYTF. Written as DNA, the CDR3 is TGTGCCAGCACCGACTGGGGGGTAAGCGGCTACACCTTC.

This sequence joins TRBV30 and TRBJ1-5, with no clear D. The length of the CDR3 is 13 residues. Germline assignment: CDR1 GTSNPN and CDR2 SVGIG (reference sequence). Trimming took 2 bases from V and 3 from J, leaving 8 bases between them. In nucleotides, the CDR3 is TGTGCCTGGAGTTCACAGAACAATCAGCCCCAGCATTTT. Translating it yields CAWSSQNNQPQHF.

A few counts support this clone. The chain joins TRBV14 to TRBJ2-1; TRBD1 matches 10 bases. With V trimmed by 2 bases and J by 10 bases, 11 bases remained unmatched. The germline CDR1 and CDR2 sequences are SGHDN and FVKESK. The length of the CDR3 is 16 residues. CDR3 in amino acids: CASSQLDRGPVGEQFF. The CDR3 DNA reads as TGTGCCAGCAGCCAACTTGACAGGGGGCCCGTGGGGGAGCAGTTCTTC.

V and J are TRBV27 and TRBJ1-5; 7 nucleotides match TRBD1. This CDR3 has 18 residues. In germline, CDR1 is MNHEY, CDR2 SMNVEV (reference sequence). Unmatched junction bases numbered 14, after V lost 6 bases and J lost 0 bases. CDR3 protein: CASSRLGTDHNSNQPQHF. CDR3 nucleotide sequence: TGTGCCAGCAGCAGGCTGGGGACAGACCATAATAGCAATCAGCCCCAGCATTTT.

This clone turned up a few times. The sample contains more than one DNA sequence encoding this CDR3. The chain links TRBV5-4 to TRBJ1-1; no definite D call. In germline, CDR1 is SGHNT, CDR2 YYREEE (reference sequence). The V end was cut by 0 bases, the J end by 1 base, with 7 bases between. There are 14 residues in the CDR3. The CDR3 sequence: CASSLARSNTEAFF. The CDR3 DNA sequence: TGTGCCAGCAGCTTGGCCAGGTCGAACACTGAAGCTTTCTTT.

The CDR3 coding sequence is TGTGCCAGCTCACGGGACTCCCGGTCTGGGGCCAACGTCCTGACTTTC. Its protein product is CASSRDSRSGANVLTF. This chain uses TRBV18 with TRBJ2-6, with TRBD2 as a possible D gene (6 bases). Per germline, CDR1 KGHSH and CDR2 LQKENI. Trimming left V 4 bases short and J 1 base short, with 11 bases between. The CDR3 has 16 amino acids. The whole variable domain, remainder taken from reference TRBV18 and TRBJ2-6, is NAGVMQNPRHLVRRRGQEARLRCSPMKGHSHVYWYRQLPEEGLKFMVYLQKENIIDESGMPKERFSAEFPKEGPSILRIQQVVRGDSAAYFCASSRDSRSGANVLTFGAGSRLTVL.

The chain employs TRBV5-1 and TRBJ2-3, with a tentative D call TRBD2 (5 bases). Trimming removed 1 base from V and 6 bases from J, with 12 bases in between. CDR1 and CDR2 from the germline V gene are SGHRS and YFSETQ. CDR3 length: 14 residues. The DNA for the CDR3 is TGCGCCAGCAGCTTGCAACCCGGGGAGGATACGCAGTATTTT. It specifies CASSLQPGEDTQYF. Together with reference TRBV5-1 and TRBJ2-3, the CDR3 gives the full variable domain: KAGVTQTPRYLIKTRGQQVTLSCSPISGHRSVSWYQQTPGQGLQFLFEYFSETQRNKGNFPGRFSGRQFSNSRSEMNVSTLELGDSALYLCASSLQPGEDTQYFGPGTRLTVL.

This clone is a singleton in its sample. This chain joins TRBV4-2 and TRBJ1-2, with D possibly matching TRBD1 (6 bases). V lost 4 bases to trimming and J lost 7 bases, with 10 bases between them. Germline-derived CDR1 and CDR2 are LGHNA and YNFKEQ. This CDR3 is built from 12 residues. The CDR3 spells CASSPAGAGYTF. The CDR3 DNA reads as TGTGCCAGCAGCCCGGCAGGGGCTGGCTACACCTTC.

In its sample, this clone was seen a few times. The chain couples TRBV4-2 to TRBJ2-3; D not resolved. This CDR3 contains 11 residues. Germline V gives CDR1 LGHNA, CDR2 YNFKEQ. The V end lost 4 bases, the J end lost 6 bases, and 5 bases lay between the germline ends. The CDR3 reads CASSLADTQYF. The CDR3 DNA sequence: TGTGCCAGCAGCCTTGCGGATACGCAGTATTTT.